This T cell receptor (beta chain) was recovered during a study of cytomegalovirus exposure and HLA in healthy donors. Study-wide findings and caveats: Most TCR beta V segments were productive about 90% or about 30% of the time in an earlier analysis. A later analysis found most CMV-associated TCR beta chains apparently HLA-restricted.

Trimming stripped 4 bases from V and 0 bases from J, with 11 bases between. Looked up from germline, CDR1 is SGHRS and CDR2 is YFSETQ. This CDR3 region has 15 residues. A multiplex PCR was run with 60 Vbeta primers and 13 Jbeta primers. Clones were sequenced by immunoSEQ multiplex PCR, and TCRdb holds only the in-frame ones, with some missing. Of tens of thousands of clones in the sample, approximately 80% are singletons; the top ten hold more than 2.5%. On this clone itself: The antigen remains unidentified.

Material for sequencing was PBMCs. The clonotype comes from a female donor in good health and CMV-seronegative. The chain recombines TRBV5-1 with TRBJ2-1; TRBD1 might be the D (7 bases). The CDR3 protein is CASSQGGSSYNEQFF. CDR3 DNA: TGCGCCAGCAGCCAGGGGGGAAGCTCCTACAATGAGCAGTTCTTC.